This note documents a single T cell receptor (beta chain) sequence. The sample belongs to a study of CD8+ T cells in alopecia areata. After isolation, RNA underwent reverse transcription to generate cDNA as the sequencing template. Clones were sequenced by immunoSEQ multiplex PCR, and TCRdb holds only the in-frame ones, with some missing. The profile shows about 180,000 clones, about 48% of them singletons. Treatment described: oral pan-JAK inhibitor, 5-10 mg twice daily. The CDR3 consists of 10 residues. Germline values: CDR1 SQVTM, CDR2 ANQGSEA. Trimming stripped 6 bases from V and 8 bases from J, with 10 bases between.

The sequencing used CD8+ T cells sorted from blood, collected at week 24, from a patient treated with tofacitinib. The sequence derives from a human donor with alopecia areata. The V call is TRBV29-1, the J call TRBJ1-1, with D perhaps TRBD1 (5 bases). The CDR3: CSVRQTEAFF. The CDR3 bases are TGCAGCGTAAGACAGACGGAAGCTTTCTTT.